This TCR beta chain was identified during a study of blood T cell repertoires in COVID-19. Turning to the study itself: The samples span acute and convalescent COVID-19 from the United States, Italy and Spain.

In germline, CDR1 is MNHEY, CDR2 SMNVEV (reference sequence). Losses at the gene ends were 8 bases for V and 7 bases for J; bases not matched to a gene: 4. CDR3 size: 13 residues. Methods used by the authors: Nucleated cell number was recorded as an estimate derived from reference gene primer amplification. Produced via immunoSEQ multiplex PCR; TCRdb's table is partial and in-frame only. That table is the source of V, J and clone size, and D and trimming were worked out from the DNA. The table includes 30,000 to 35,000 clones, about 91% detected once. This TCR was sampled from an elderly man with acute or convalescent COVID-19. The chain joins TRBV27 to TRBJ2-1, with 11 bases matching TRBD2. The sample was peripheral blood. The CDR3 loop is CASRLAGRNEQFF. The CDR3 nucleotides read TGTGCCAGCCGACTAGCGGGGCGGAATGAGCAGTTCTTC.